This TCR beta chain was observed in a study of shared clonotypes between healthy human individuals. Findings of the study overall: Richness estimates generally favored naive over memory subsets. An effect of sequencing depth on clonotype sharing among donors was expected.

Naivety among CD8 cells was defined by CD45RO negativity and positive CCR7 selection, thereby excluding terminally differentiated effector memory CD45RA+ cells. The method was immunoSEQ multiplex PCR; TCRdb's version includes in-frame clones alone and lacks a portion of them. Among more than 2 million clones listed, just under 95% were seen once. As for this clone: Its antigen is still unknown.

From germline, CDR1 is SGHAT and CDR2 FQNNGV. Trimming took 4 bases from V and 11 from J, leaving 21 bases between them. The CDR3 length is 14 residues. The rearrangement uses TRBV11-2 and TRBJ2-7; a possible D gene is TRBD2 (5 bases). The TCR was taken from a man aged 18 to 29 in good health. Some clones in this sample may be carry-over from other donors' samples. The sample comprised naive CD8+ T cells from PBMCs. The CDR3 region has the DNA TGTGCCAGCAGCTCAACCCGCGGGCACCCCGGAAAGTACTTC. Its protein product is CASSSTRGHPGKYF.